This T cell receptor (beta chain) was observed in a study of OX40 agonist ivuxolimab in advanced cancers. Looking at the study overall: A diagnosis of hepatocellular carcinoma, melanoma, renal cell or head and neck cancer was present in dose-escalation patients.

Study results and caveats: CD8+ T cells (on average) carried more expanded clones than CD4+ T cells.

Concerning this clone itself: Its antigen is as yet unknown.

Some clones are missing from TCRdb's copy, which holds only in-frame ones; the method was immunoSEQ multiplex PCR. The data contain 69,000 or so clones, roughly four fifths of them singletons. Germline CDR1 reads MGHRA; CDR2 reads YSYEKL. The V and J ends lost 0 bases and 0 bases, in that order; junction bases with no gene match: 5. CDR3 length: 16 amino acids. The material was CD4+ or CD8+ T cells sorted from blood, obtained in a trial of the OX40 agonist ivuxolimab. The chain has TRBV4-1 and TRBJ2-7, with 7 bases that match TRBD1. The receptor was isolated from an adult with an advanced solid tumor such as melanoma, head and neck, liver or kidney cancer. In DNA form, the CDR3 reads TGCGCCAGCAGCCAAGAAGGTAGGGGGCGCTCCTACGAGCAGTACTTC. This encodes CASSQEGRGRSYEQYF.